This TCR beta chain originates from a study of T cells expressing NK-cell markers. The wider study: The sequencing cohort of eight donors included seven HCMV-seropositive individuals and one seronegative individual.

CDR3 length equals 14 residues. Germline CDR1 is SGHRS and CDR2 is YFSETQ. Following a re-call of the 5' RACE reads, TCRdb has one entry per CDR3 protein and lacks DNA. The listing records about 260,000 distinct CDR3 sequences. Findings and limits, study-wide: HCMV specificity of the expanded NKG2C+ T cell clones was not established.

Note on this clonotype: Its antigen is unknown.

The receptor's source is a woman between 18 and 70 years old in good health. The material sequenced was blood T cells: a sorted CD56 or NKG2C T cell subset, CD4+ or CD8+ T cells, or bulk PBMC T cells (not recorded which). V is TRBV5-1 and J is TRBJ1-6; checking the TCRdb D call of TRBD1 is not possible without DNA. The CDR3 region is CASSTTGASSPLHF.